This section outlines one TCR beta chain sequence together with its context. This clonotype has more than one count but fewer than ten. No cognate antigen has been identified for it. One junction end disagrees with the germline gene, perhaps due to a read error. For CDR1 and CDR2, the germline V gene lists SGHRS and YFSETQ. The CDR3 contains 18 residues, cysteine and phenylalanine counted. CDR3 DNA is the only sequence kept; it has 54 bases, read in frame from the first base. All donors were healthy Caucasians. Three pairs of female monozygotic twins, all aged roughly 18 to 29 years, made up the twin cohort. CD4+ and CD8+ T cell populations were isolated with positive isolation kits from Invitrogen. These data come from a study of identical twins (dated by TCRdb to about 2016). At the level of the whole study: To test whether fetal clonotypes persist, this study deep-sequenced TCR alpha and beta repertoires from monozygotic twins, from unrelated adults of various ages, and from cord blood. To rule out contamination, replicate twin experiments were performed at different times with different library preparation protocols. Overall study outcomes, separate from this receptor: Zero-insertion analyses could be partly confounded by invariant T cells such as MAIT and iNKT, although diverse VJ usage argued against such confounding for most clonotypes. Out-of-frame TCR alpha sequences shared between twins showed an excess of low generation-probability sequences compared with coincidental sharing between unrelated individuals. Abundant cord blood beta clonotypes carried fewer insertions; young adult naive repertoires showed a weaker similar trend, while memory repertoires showed none. Out-of-frame TCR alpha sharing in monozygotic twins was systematically underestimated by recombination models, whereas sharing between unrelated individuals was in agreement with the recombination models. Excess twin sharing in beta out-of-frame sequences was weaker because fewer shared sequences lowered the signal-to-noise ratio. Because the same donors could not be followed over many years, the conclusions relied on cross-sectional statistical analysis.

The library was obtained by 5' RACE. Sequenced on an Illumina HiSeq 2000. A universal primer binding site was introduced by template switching, and a unique molecular identifier was present in the final cDNA, enabling accurate counting of TCR cDNA molecules. Specific primers in the conserved constant-segment region were used to synthesize first-strand cDNA for TCR alpha and beta chains. Each cDNA library was double barcoded, with a SMART-Mk sample barcode plus Illumina barcodes, to control for contamination. TruSeq adapter sequences and Illumina sample barcodes were added in two successive PCR steps. Sequencing of the TCR alpha and beta cDNA libraries was done on the Illumina HiSeq platform using custom primers. The study's own analysis went as follows. Raw reads were processed with MiGEC to extract unique molecular identifiers, and MiXCR was used to determine CDR3 positions. For each individual, recombination models were inferred using an EM algorithm with the repgenHMM and IGoR tools. The analysis of shared clonotypes was done with the tcR package in R, with sharing normalized by the product of cloneset sizes. To study raw recombination without the effects of thymic and clonal selection, out-of-frame nonproductive sequences were analyzed. Using fastp at Q25 and MiXCR, TCRdb reprocessed the public reads and kept productive beta chains. Rows merge per CDR3 protein into single entries with the most common DNA and genes. It is TCRdb's table, rather than the study itself, that gives the V and J calls and clone size. The sample records around 530,000 distinct CDR3 sequences, 13% to 15% of which are singletons. Roughly 0.44% of the sample is taken by the ten largest.

This same sample was also taken into another study, of yellow fever vaccine responses in identical twins. The other study reports the following: According to the authors, the vaccine-induced T cell response in identical twins seemed to be partly convergent and partly specific to each individual. The study precisely tracked vaccine-responding T cell clones in identical twins.

The V and J segments used are TRBV5-1 and TRBJ2-1, with 14 middle bases fitting TRBD2. What was sequenced was CD4+ T cells sorted from blood. The source of this sequence is a woman between 18 and 29 years old in good health. The nucleotides are TGCGCCAGCAGTTTGGGACTAGCGGGAGTGAGCTCCTACAATGAGCAGTTCTTC. It translates to CASSLGLAGVSSYNEQFF.